This T cell receptor beta chain was sequenced in a study of T-cell memory formation after mild COVID-19. Points on this clonotype: Antigen: not known.

Notes on the study in general: Clones that got smaller from day 15 to 85 had even CD4/CD8, while clones growing later tipped toward CD4+. Specificity for SARS-CoV-2 was not confirmed among the second-wave clones peaking on day 37. Researchers report contracting CD4+ clones mostly in CM and EM, with CD8+ clones in EMRA.

Constant-segment-primed 5'RACE gave TCR alpha and TCR beta cDNA libraries with sample barcodes and UMIs. In TCRdb, the 5' RACE reads were re-called with MiXCR into one record per CDR3 protein. The sample contains fewer than 700,000 distinct CDR3 sequences, under 20% of which appear only once. The sequenced sample consisted of PBMCs or a T cell subset sorted from them (not recorded which). The clonotype was recovered from an adult woman who had mild COVID-19 (a few samples of this study predate the infection). Cell type and time point are not known.

This chain's CDR3 is CASSQDRGGNEQFF. The CDR3 DNA follows: TGTGCCAGCAGTCAGGACAGGGGGGGCAATGAGCAGTTCTTC. The rearrangement links TRBV12-3 or TRBV12-4 to TRBJ2-1, with TRBD1 matching over 10 bases. The CDR3 contains 14 residues. V gave up 5 bases and J gave up 6 bases; unmatched junction bases: 4.